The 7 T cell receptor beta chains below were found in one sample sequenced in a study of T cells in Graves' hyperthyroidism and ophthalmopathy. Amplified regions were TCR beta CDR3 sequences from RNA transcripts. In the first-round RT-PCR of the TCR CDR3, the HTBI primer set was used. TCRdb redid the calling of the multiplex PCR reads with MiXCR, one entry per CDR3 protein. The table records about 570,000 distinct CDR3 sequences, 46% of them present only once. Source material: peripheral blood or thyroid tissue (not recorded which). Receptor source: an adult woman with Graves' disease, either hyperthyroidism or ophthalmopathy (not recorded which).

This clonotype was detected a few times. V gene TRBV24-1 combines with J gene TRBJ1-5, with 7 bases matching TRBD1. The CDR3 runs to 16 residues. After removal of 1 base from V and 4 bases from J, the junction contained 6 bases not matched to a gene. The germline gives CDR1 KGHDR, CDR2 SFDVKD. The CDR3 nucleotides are TGTGCCACCAGTGATTTTGCGGGACAGCTAAATCAGCCCCAGCATTTT. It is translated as CATSDFAGQLNQPQHF.

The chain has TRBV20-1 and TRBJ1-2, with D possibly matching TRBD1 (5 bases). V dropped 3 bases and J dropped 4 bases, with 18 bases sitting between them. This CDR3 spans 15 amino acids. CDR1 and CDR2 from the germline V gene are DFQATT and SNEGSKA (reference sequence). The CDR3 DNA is TGCAGTGCTAGCCGCGCTCAGGGAGGGGTCTATGGCTACACCTTC. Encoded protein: CSASRAQGGVYGYTF.

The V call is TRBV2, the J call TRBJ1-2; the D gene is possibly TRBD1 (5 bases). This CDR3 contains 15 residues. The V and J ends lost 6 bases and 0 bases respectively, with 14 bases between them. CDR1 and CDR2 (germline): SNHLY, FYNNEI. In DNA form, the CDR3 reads TGTGCCAGCAGAGATAGGGGAGTCTCTAACTATGGCTACACCTTC. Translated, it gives CASRDRGVSNYGYTF.

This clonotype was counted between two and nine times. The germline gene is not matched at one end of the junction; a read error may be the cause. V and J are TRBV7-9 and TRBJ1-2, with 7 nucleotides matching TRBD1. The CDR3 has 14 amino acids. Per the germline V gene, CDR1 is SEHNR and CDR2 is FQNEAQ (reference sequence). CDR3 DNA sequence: TGTGCCAGCAGTGAATTGCGAGGACAGGTTCCCTCGGCATTC. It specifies CASSELRGQVPSAF.

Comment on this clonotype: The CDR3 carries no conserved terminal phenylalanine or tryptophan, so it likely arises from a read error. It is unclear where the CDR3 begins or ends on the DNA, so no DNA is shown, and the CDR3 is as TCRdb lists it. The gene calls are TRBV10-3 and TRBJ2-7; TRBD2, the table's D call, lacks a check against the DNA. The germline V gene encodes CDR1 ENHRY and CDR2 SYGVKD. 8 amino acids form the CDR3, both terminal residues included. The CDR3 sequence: CAIRLAGE.

CDR3 loop: CANAGTGYLPNGYTF. CDR3 sequence (DNA): TGTGCCAACGCCGGGACAGGGTATTTGCCAAATGGCTACACCTTC. The genes are TRBV2 and TRBJ1-2; 9 nucleotides line up with TRBD1. Trimming took 10 bases from V and 6 from J; bases not matched to a gene: 15. Germline V CDR1 and CDR2: SNHLY, FYNNEI. CDR3 size: 15 residues. The variable domain in full, with the rest retrieved from reference TRBV2 and TRBJ1-2, is EPEVTQTPSHQVTQMGQEVILRCVPISNHLYFYWYRQILGQKVEFLVSFYNNEISEKSEIFDDQFSVERPDGSNFTLKIRSTKLEDSAMYFCANAGTGYLPNGYTFGSGTRLTVV.

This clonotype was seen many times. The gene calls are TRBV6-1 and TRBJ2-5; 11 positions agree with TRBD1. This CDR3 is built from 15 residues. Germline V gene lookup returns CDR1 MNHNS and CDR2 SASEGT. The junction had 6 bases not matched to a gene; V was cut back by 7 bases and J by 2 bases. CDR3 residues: CASMGRDRGQETQYF. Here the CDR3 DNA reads TGTGCCAGCATGGGCAGGGACAGGGGGCAAGAGACCCAGTACTTC.